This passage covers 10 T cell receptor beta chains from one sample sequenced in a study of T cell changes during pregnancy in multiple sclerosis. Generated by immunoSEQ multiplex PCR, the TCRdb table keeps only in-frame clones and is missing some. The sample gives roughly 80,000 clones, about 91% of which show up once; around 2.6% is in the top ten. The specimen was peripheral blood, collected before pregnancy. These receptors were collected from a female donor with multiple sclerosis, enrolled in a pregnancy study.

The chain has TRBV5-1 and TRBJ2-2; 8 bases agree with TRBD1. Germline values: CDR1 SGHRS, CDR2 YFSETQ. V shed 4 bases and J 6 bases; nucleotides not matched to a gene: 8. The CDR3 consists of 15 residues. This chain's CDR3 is CASSPGQAKAGELFF. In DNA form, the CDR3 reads TGCGCCAGCAGCCCGGGACAGGCTAAGGCCGGGGAGCTGTTTTTT.

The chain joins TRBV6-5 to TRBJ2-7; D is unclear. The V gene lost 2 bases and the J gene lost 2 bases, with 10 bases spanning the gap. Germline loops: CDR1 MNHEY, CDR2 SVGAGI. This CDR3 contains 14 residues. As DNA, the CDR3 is TGTGCCAGCAGTTACGGTGGCGGCACCTACGAGCAGTACTTC. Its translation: CASSYGGGTYEQYF.

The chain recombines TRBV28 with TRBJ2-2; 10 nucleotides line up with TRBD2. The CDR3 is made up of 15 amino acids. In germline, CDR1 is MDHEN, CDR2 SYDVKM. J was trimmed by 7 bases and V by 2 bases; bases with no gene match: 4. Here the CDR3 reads CASSLTSGTGGELFF. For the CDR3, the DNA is TGTGCCAGCAGTTTAACTAGCGGGACGGGCGGGGAGCTGTTTTTT.

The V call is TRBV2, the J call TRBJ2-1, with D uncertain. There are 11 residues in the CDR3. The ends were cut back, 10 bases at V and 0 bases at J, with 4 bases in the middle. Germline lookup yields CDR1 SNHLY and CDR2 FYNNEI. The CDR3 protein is CATYSYNEQFF. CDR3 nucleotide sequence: TGTGCCACCTACTCCTACAATGAGCAGTTCTTC.

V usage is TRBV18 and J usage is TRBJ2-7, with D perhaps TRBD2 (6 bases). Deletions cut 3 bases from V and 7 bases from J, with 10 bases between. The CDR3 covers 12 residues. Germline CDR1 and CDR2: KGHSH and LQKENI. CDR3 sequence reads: CASSPGLLEQYF. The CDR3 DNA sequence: TGTGCCAGCTCACCGGGACTTTTGGAGCAGTACTTC.

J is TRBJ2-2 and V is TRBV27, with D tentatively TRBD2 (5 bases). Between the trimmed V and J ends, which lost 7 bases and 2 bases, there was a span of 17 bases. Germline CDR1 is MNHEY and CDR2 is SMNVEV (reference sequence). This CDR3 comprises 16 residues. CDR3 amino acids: CASTALQRSNTGELFF. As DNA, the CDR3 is TGTGCCAGCACTGCCCTCCAGCGGTCAAACACCGGGGAGCTGTTTTTT.

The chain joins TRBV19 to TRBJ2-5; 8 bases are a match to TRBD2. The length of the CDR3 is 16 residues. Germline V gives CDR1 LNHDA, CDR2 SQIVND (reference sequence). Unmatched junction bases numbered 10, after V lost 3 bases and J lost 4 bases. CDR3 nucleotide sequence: TGTGCCAGTAGTATGGGCCTAGCGGGCTGGGGAGAGACCCAGTACTTC. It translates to CASSMGLAGWGETQYF.

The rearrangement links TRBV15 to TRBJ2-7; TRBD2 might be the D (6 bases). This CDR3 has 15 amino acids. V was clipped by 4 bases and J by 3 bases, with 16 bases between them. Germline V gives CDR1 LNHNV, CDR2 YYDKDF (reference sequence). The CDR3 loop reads CATSNRSGVSYEQYF. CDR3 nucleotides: TGTGCCACCAGCAACCGGTCGGGAGTCAGCTACGAGCAGTACTTC. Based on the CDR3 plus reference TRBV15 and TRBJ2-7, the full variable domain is DAMVIQNPRYQVTQFGKPVTLSCSQTLNHNVMYWYQQKSSQAPKLLFHYYDKDFNNEADTPDNFQSRRPNTSFCFLDIRSPGLGDTAMYLCATSNRSGVSYEQYFGPGTRLTVT.

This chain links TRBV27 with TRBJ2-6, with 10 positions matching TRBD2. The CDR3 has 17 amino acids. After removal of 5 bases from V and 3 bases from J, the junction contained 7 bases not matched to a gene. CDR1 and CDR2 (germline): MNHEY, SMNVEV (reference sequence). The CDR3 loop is CASSPLAGVDGANVLTF. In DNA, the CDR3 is TGTGCCAGCAGTCCCCTAGCGGGAGTAGATGGGGCCAACGTCCTGACTTTC.

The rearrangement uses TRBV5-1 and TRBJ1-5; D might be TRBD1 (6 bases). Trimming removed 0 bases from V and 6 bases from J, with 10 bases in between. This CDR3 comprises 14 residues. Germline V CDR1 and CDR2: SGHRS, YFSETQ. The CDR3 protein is CASSLEGHSQPQHF. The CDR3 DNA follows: TGCGCCAGCAGCTTGGAGGGACATAGTCAGCCCCAGCATTTT.